A single sample gave rise to the 11 T cell receptor beta chains below, sequenced in a study of Ad26.COV2.S vaccination and SARS-CoV-2 variants. Repertoires were generated with immunoSEQ multiplex PCR, while TCRdb's copy carries only in-frame clones and drops some. The sample has some 340,000 clones; about 86% are singletons. Treatment: 15 to 20 received Ad26.COV2.S at low or high dose, single or two shots; about five received placebo; per-sample allocation not given. Collection of the samples took place on day 63 after the first injection of vaccine or placebo. The material sequenced was peripheral blood, taken in a trial of Ad26.COV2.S vaccine versus placebo. The receptors derive from a person between 18 and 65 years old who received the Ad26.COV2.S COVID-19 vaccine or a placebo.

The chain employs TRBV7-6 and TRBJ1-2, with no clear D. Germline V lookup: CDR1 SGHVS, CDR2 FNYEAQ. V lost 3 bases and J lost 7, with 12 bases in between. The CDR3 is made up of 13 amino acids. The CDR3 sequence: CASSFGPRSGYTF. The CDR3 bases are TGTGCCAGCAGCTTCGGACCCCGAAGTGGCTACACCTTC. Together with reference TRBV7-6 and TRBJ1-2, the CDR3 gives the full variable domain: GAGVSQSPRYKVTKRGQDVALRCDPISGHVSLYWYRQALGQGPEFLTYFNYEAQQDKSGLPNDRFSAERPEGSISTLTIQRTEQRDSAMYRCASSFGPRSGYTFGSGTRLTVV.

V and J are TRBV6-5 and TRBJ2-7; 8 bases fit TRBD1. CDR3 size: 16 residues. Germline V gives CDR1 MNHEY, CDR2 SVGAGI. V trimming: 3 bases; J trimming: 4 bases; junction bases outside the gene matches: 11. The DNA for the CDR3 is TGTGCCAGCAGTTATAACGGACAGGGAGTCGTGTACGAGCAGTACTTC. This gives the protein CASSYNGQGVVYEQYF.

V and J are TRBV19 and TRBJ1-5; TRBD1 agrees at 12 bases. This CDR3 region has 16 residues. The germline V gene has CDR1 LNHDA and CDR2 SQIVND (reference sequence). V lost 1 base to trimming and J lost 7 bases; unmatched junction nucleotides: 5. In DNA, the CDR3 is TGTGCCAGTAGTATAGTGTACGGGACAGGGGGCCAGCCCCAGCATTTT. It specifies CASSIVYGTGGQPQHF.

This clone occurred once. This chain uses TRBV9 with TRBJ1-2; possibly TRBD1 for D (6 bases). V shed 3 bases and J shed 3 bases, with 21 bases lying between them. Germline V gene lookup returns CDR1 SGDLS and CDR2 YYNGEE. This CDR3 is built from 17 residues. The CDR3 region is CASSGPVGGREDYGYTF. The CDR3, as DNA: TGTGCCAGCAGCGGCCCGGTTGGGGGGCGTGAGGACTATGGCTACACCTTC.

The chain couples TRBV10-3 to TRBJ1-2; 9 nucleotides match TRBD1. Per germline, CDR1 ENHRY and CDR2 SYGVKD. The CDR3 is 14 residues long. Germline trimming cut 6 bases from V and 7 bases from J; bases unmatched to any gene: 9. CDR3 DNA sequence: TGTGCCATCAGCGCCGGGACAGGGAGGAGTGGCTACACCTTC. Its protein product is CAISAGTGRSGYTF.

The chain links TRBV6-1 to TRBJ2-7; 10 nucleotides agree with TRBD1. The V gene end was trimmed by 4 bases and the J gene end by 3 bases; junction bases not matched to a gene: 15. The CDR3 is made up of 18 amino acids. Germline values: CDR1 MNHNS, CDR2 SASEGT. The CDR3, as DNA: TGTGCCAGCAGTGGCCGGGGGGGGACAGGGGACTTCTACTACGAGCAGTACTTC. Translation: CASSGRGGTGDFYYEQYF.

This chain joins TRBV27 and TRBJ2-7; 8 positions match TRBD1. Trimming at V came to 4 bases and at J to 4 bases, leaving 9 bases not matched to a gene. Germline CDR1 is MNHEY and CDR2 is SMNVEV (reference sequence). The CDR3 totals 15 residues. The CDR3 coding sequence is TGTGCCAGCAGTTCACCAGAGACAGGGGTGTACGAGCAGTACTTC. Residues: CASSSPETGVYEQYF.

The chain uses TRBV2 and TRBJ1-1; 9 bases are shared with TRBD1. In germline, CDR1 is SNHLY, CDR2 FYNNEI. V shed 6 bases, J shed 6 bases, and the junction held 11 bases outside the gene matches. The CDR3 sequence is 15 residues long. This chain's CDR3 is CASSYRQGEGAEAFF. CDR3 DNA sequence: TGTGCCAGCAGCTACAGACAGGGGGAGGGCGCTGAAGCTTTCTTT.

The V call is TRBV12-5, the J call TRBJ1-5; 12 bases fit TRBD1. Trimming at V came to 6 bases and at J to 14 bases, leaving 14 bases not matched to a gene. The CDR3 has 15 residues. The germline V gene encodes CDR1 LGHNT and CDR2 FRNRAP. Here the CDR3 reads CASGKTGQGAEDEHF. CDR3 nucleotides: TGTGCTAGTGGGAAGACGGGACAGGGGGCGGAAGATGAGCATTTT.

The V call is TRBV23-1, the J call TRBJ1-2; 8 nucleotides agree with TRBD1. TRBV23-1 is marked as an open reading frame, function uncertain. The length of the CDR3 is 14 residues. The ends lost 6 bases at V and 2 bases at J; junction bases unmatched: 5. The CDR3 coding sequence is TGCGCCAGCAGCTACGGACAGGGAAACTATGGCTACACCTTC. Its translation is CASSYGQGNYGYTF.

The chain recombines TRBV5-5 with TRBJ2-1; 10 bases are a match to TRBD1. This CDR3 comprises 16 residues. Germline V CDR1 and CDR2: SGHKS, YYEKEE (reference sequence). V was pared by 4 bases and J by 7 bases, with 11 bases of the junction left unmatched. As DNA, the CDR3 is TGTGCCAGCAGCCTGGTAGGGACAGGGGTTTGGAATGAGCAGTTCTTC. Translated, it gives CASSLVGTGVWNEQFF.